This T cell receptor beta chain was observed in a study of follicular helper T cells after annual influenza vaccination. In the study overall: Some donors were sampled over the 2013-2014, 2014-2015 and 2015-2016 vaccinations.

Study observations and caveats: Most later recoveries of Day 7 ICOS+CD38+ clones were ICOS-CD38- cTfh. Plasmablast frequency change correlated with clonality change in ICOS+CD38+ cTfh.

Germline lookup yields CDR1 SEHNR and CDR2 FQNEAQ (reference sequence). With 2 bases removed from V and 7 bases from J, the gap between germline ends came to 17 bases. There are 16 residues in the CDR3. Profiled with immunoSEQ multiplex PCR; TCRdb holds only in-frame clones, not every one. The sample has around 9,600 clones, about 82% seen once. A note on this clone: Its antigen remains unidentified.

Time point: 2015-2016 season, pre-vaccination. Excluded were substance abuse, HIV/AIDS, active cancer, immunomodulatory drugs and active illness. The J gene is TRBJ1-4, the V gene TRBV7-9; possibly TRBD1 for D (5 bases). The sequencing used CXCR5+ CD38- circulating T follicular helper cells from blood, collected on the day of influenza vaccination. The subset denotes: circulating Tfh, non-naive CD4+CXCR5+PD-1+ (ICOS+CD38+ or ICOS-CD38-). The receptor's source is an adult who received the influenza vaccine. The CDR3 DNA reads TGTGCCAGCAGCTTAATCAGAGGGGTTGAAGGTGAAAAACTGTTTTTT. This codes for CASSLIRGVEGEKLFF.